These T cell receptor beta chains were read from a single sample in a study of blood T cell repertoires in COVID-19. Profiled with immunoSEQ multiplex PCR; TCRdb holds only in-frame clones, not every one. This table holds roughly 100,000 clones, 84% found once. The source material was peripheral blood. These receptors all stem from a man aged 35 to 55 with active or convalescent COVID-19. Both conserved end residues are part of each CDR3. The D gene is left open where the match is weak. Some rows have no size entry. The others give once, few or many, or a class for an expanded clone.

v_gene	j_gene	abundance	len	d_gene	CDR3aa	CDR3nt
TRBV7-2	TRBJ1-1	-	14	-	CASSFSQGNTEAFF	TGTGCCAGCAGCTTCTCCCAGGGGAACACTGAAGCTTTCTTT
TRBV12-3/TRBV12-4	TRBJ1-1	-	10	-	CASGAREAFF	TGTGCCAGCGGGGCTCGTGAAGCTTTCTTT
TRBV10-2	TRBJ1-5	-	16	-	CASSENKGPSNQPQHF	TGCGCCAGCAGTGAAAATAAGGGGCCTAGCAATCAGCCCCAGCATTTT
TRBV10-3	TRBJ1-1	-	14	-	CAISADISNTEAFF	TGTGCCATCAGTGCGGACATCTCGAACACTGAAGCTTTCTTT
TRBV6-5	TRBJ1-3	-	14	TRBD1	CASSRTGEPNTIYF	TGTGCCAGCAGCAGAACAGGGGAACCTAACACCATATATTTT
TRBV2	TRBJ2-7	-	16	TRBD1	CASSEGTGQGAYEQYF	TGTGCCAGCAGTGAAGGTACCGGACAGGGTGCGTACGAGCAGTACTTC
TRBV4-2	TRBJ1-1	-	13	-	CASSHQSNTEAFF	TGTGCCAGCAGCCACCAGTCGAACACTGAAGCTTTCTTT
TRBV27	TRBJ2-2	-	15	TRBD2	CATQRGGTNTGELFF	TGTGCCACCCAGCGGGGGGGCACTAACACCGGGGAGCTGTTTTTT
TRBV5-1	TRBJ2-7	-	13	-	CASSGGRFYEQYF	TGCGCCAGCAGTGGCGGGCGATTTTACGAGCAGTACTTC
TRBV11-3	TRBJ2-1	once	18	TRBD2	CASSSGLAGARTYNEQFF	TGTGCCAGCAGCTCGGGACTAGCGGGGGCCCGCACCTACAATGAGCAGTTCTTC
TRBV11-2	TRBJ1-1	-	15	-	CASSLAPRSGTEAFF	TGTGCCAGCAGCTTAGCCCCTAGGTCGGGCACTGAAGCTTTCTTT
TRBV12-3/TRBV12-4	TRBJ1-1	-	13	-	CASSFSGNTEAFF	TGTGCCAGCAGTTTCTCGGGGAACACTGAAGCTTTCTTT
TRBV7-8	TRBJ1-3	-	15	TRBD1	CASSLGQHSGNTIYF	TGTGCCAGCAGCTTGGGACAGCACTCTGGAAACACCATATATTTT
TRBV6-2/TRBV6-3	TRBJ2-1	-	15	TRBD2	CASSSGTSGLNEQFF	TGTGCCAGCAGTTCCGGGACTAGCGGGCTCAATGAGCAGTTCTTC
TRBV7-2	TRBJ1-2	-	15	TRBD1	CASSFTGGLDYGYTF	TGTGCCAGCAGCTTCACAGGGGGCCTGGACTATGGCTACACCTTC